This T cell receptor beta chain was retrieved from a study of Ad26.COV2.S vaccination and SARS-CoV-2 variants. Trimming cost V 5 bases and J 6 bases, with 17 bases left between them. Germline CDR1 is SGHVS and CDR2 is FNYEAQ. This CDR3 is built from 15 residues. About this clone: The target antigen is unknown.

Treatment in this sample: about 20 received Ad26.COV2.S at low or high dose, single or two shots; roughly five received placebo; per-sample allocation not given. At day 63 after the first vaccine or placebo injection, samples were drawn. Study results and caveats: Responses of spike-specific T cells (both CD8+ and CD4+) reportedly showed substantial breadth after vaccination.

This table comes from immunoSEQ multiplex PCR, and its TCRdb copy is limited to in-frame clones, with some not included. This sample has roughly 700,000 clones, with 89% found just once. The sequence derives from a person aged 18 to 65 who received the Ad26.COV2.S COVID-19 vaccine or a placebo. The V call is TRBV7-6, the J call TRBJ2-1; D ambiguous. This specimen consisted of peripheral blood, obtained in a trial of Ad26.COV2.S vaccine versus placebo. As DNA, the CDR3 is TGTGCCAGCAGCCCGACCCAGGACCGCCGCAATGAGCAGTTCTTC. Translating gives CASSPTQDRRNEQFF.